This T cell receptor beta chain was identified during a study of monozygotic twins with inflammatory bowel disease. Whole-study results and caveats: No single strong signal or clonotype associated with IBD was supported. Treatment differences in immunosuppression may have added variability to the repertoires of patients.

In regard to this clonotype: The target antigen is unknown.

TCRdb reworked the 5' RACE reads into one entry per CDR3 protein, no DNA. The sample has approximately 120,000 distinct CDR3 sequences. Germline-derived CDR1 and CDR2 are PRHDT and FYEKMQ (reference sequence). The CDR3 runs 13 residues. Sequencing was performed on blood. The J gene is TRBJ1-1, the V gene TRBV13. The TCR comes from a human donor with ulcerative colitis or Crohn's disease, or a healthy co-twin of an affected twin (not recorded which). The CDR3 is CASSLGENTEAFF.